The next 29 T cell receptor beta chains were all read from a single sample in a study of T cell changes during pregnancy in multiple sclerosis. Libraries were prepared by immunoSEQ multiplex PCR; TCRdb keeps only in-frame clonotypes and omits some of them. The data contain approximately 100,000 clones, roughly 92% of them singletons. The sample in question was peripheral blood, obtained in the second trimester of pregnancy. Receptor source: a female donor with multiple sclerosis, enrolled in a pregnancy study.

This chain links TRBV5-5 with TRBJ2-2, with D uncertain. The V end was cut by 1 base, the J end by 4 bases, with 2 bases between. Germline CDR1 SGHKS, CDR2 YYEKEE (reference sequence). This CDR3 contains 12 residues. The CDR3 protein is CASSLLTGELFF. As DNA, the CDR3 is TGTGCCAGCAGCTTGCTCACCGGGGAGCTGTTTTTT. Full variable domain (remainder filled in from reference TRBV5-5 and TRBJ2-2): DAGVTQSPTHLIKTRGQQVTLRCSPISGHKSVSWYQQVLGQGPQFIFQYYEKEERGRGNFPDRFSARQFPNYSSELNVNALLLGDSALYLCASSLLTGELFFGEGSRLTVL.

CDR3 sequence (DNA): TGCGCCAGCAGCGACGGGACAGGGAAGACTGAAGCTTTCTTT. Its translation is CASSDGTGKTEAFF. The V and J genes are TRBV5-1 and TRBJ1-1, with 9 bases aligning to TRBD1. Losses at the gene ends were 4 bases for V and 5 bases for J; bases not matched to a gene: 6. The CDR3 length is 14 residues. Germline V gene lookup returns CDR1 SGHRS and CDR2 YFSETQ.

The chain combines TRBV7-2 with TRBJ1-2; D gene unclear. The ends were cut back, 0 bases at V and 5 bases at J, with 7 bases in the middle. CDR3 length: 13 amino acids. CDR1 SGHTA and CDR2 FQGNSA come from the germline V gene. The CDR3, as DNA: TGTGCCAGCAGCTTAGCGCTAAGTTATGGCTACACCTTC. It encodes CASSLALSYGYTF.

The V call is TRBV18, the J call TRBJ1-1; 9 bases fit TRBD1. CDR1 is KGHSH and CDR2 is LQKENI in the germline V gene. The junction had 21 bases not matched to a gene; V was cut back by 3 bases and J by 1 base. The CDR3 covers 21 residues. Here the CDR3 DNA reads TGTGCCAGCTCACCCCCCCGCCTTTGGACAGGGGACTCCTGGACGAACACTGAAGCTTTCTTT. Protein sequence: CASSPPRLWTGDSWTNTEAFF. The variable domain in full, completed from reference TRBV18 and TRBJ1-1, reads NAGVMQNPRHLVRRRGQEARLRCSPMKGHSHVYWYRQLPEEGLKFMVYLQKENIIDESGMPKERFSAEFPKEGPSILRIQQVVRGDSAAYFCASSPPRLWTGDSWTNTEAFFGQGTRLTVV.

This rearrangement joins TRBV5-4 to TRBJ1-2; 7 bases map to TRBD1. Losses at the gene ends were 4 bases for V and 4 bases for J; bases not matched to a gene: 7. This CDR3 contains 14 residues. Germline CDR1 reads SGHNT; CDR2 reads YYREEE (reference sequence). CDR3 in amino acids: CASSTGTVPYGYTF. The CDR3 DNA reads TGTGCCAGCAGCACCGGGACAGTCCCCTATGGCTACACCTTC.

The CDR3 DNA follows: TGCAGCGTTGAAAGGACAGGGGTCATCGGGGAGCTGTTTTTT. This translates into CSVERTGVIGELFF. The V and J genes are TRBV29-1 and TRBJ2-2, with TRBD1 identical over 9 bases. This CDR3 spans 14 amino acids. V lost 2 bases, J lost 7 bases, and 5 bases stayed unmatched. Germline CDR1 reads SQVTM; CDR2 reads ANQGSEA.

V gene TRBV9 combines with J gene TRBJ2-7; TRBD1 matches 7 bases. V dropped 3 bases and J dropped 0; count of bases not matched to a gene: 3. The germline V gene encodes CDR1 SGDLS and CDR2 YYNGEE. The CDR3 is 14 residues long. The CDR3 DNA reads TGTGCCAGCAGCGGCCGGGACAGCTCCTACGAGCAGTACTTC. Its translation is CASSGRDSSYEQYF.

The chain joins TRBV7-2 to TRBJ1-2; no clear D gene. Germline-derived CDR1 and CDR2 are SGHTA and FQGNSA. This CDR3 spans 13 amino acids. Trimming cost V 5 bases and J 8 bases, with 15 bases left between them. CDR3 DNA sequence: TGTGCCAGCAGCCCCCCCGGGTGGATGGGCTACACCTTC. Amino acid sequence: CASSPPGWMGYTF.

The chain couples TRBV19 to TRBJ1-5, with D unresolved. This CDR3 is 14 amino acids long. The germline V and J ends were trimmed by 4 bases and 2 bases, with 9 bases remaining between them. CDR1 is LNHDA, CDR2 SQIVND, per germline (reference sequence). This chain's CDR3 is CASSNRRGNQPQHF. DNA for the CDR3: TGTGCCAGTAGTAATAGGAGGGGCAATCAGCCCCAGCATTTT. The whole variable domain, filled in from reference TRBV19 and TRBJ1-5, reads DGGITQSPKYLFRKEGQNVTLSCEQNLNHDAMYWYRQDPGQGLRLIYYSQIVNDFQKGDIAEGYSVSREKKESFPLTVTSAQKNPTAFYLCASSNRRGNQPQHFGDGTRLSIL.

J is TRBJ2-7 and V is TRBV5-1; a possible D gene is TRBD2 (6 bases). Trimming took 4 bases from V and 2 from J, leaving 13 bases between them. Germline V gives CDR1 SGHRS, CDR2 YFSETQ. This CDR3 spans 14 amino acids. The CDR3 sequence is CASSPRDLTYEQYF. As DNA, the CDR3 is TGCGCCAGCAGCCCCAGGGACTTAACCTACGAGCAGTACTTC.

The V gene is TRBV7-3, the J gene TRBJ2-2; the D gene is possibly TRBD1 (5 bases). Per the germline V gene, CDR1 is SGHTA and CDR2 is FQGTGA. The CDR3 is 15 amino acids. The V gene lost 1 base and the J gene lost 4 bases, with 10 bases spanning the gap. The CDR3 spells CASSLSGASTGELFF. The CDR3 region has the DNA TGTGCCAGCAGCTTAAGTGGGGCGAGCACCGGGGAGCTGTTTTTT. The entire variable domain, with the rest obtained from reference TRBV7-3 and TRBJ2-2, is as follows: GAGVSQTPSNKVTEKGKYVELRCDPISGHTALYWYRQSLGQGPEFLIYFQGTGAADDSGLPNDRFFAVRPEGSVSTLKIQRTERGDSAVYLCASSLSGASTGELFFGEGSRLTVL.

The chain is built from TRBV30 and TRBJ1-1, with 9 bases fitting TRBD1. The junction had 7 bases not matched to a gene; V was cut back by 3 bases and J by 8 bases. CDR3 length: 13 residues. Germline V gene sequence: CDR1 GTSNPN, CDR2 SVGIG (reference sequence). The DNA of the CDR3 is TGTGCCTGGAGGGGACAGGGTCTTTTAGAAGCTTTCTTT. This codes for CAWRGQGLLEAFF.

This clone appeared a single time. The gene calls are TRBV18 and TRBJ2-1, with 13 positions matching TRBD2. CDR1 KGHSH and CDR2 LQKENI come from the germline V gene. V trimming: 8 bases; J trimming: 4 bases; junction bases outside the gene matches: 2. The CDR3 length is 14 residues. The CDR3 DNA reads TGTGCCAGCCGGACTAGCGGGAGTTACAATGAGCAGTTCTTC. This gives the protein CASRTSGSYNEQFF.

The gene calls are TRBV9 and TRBJ1-2, with D possibly TRBD1 on 6 matching bases. The germline gives CDR1 SGDLS, CDR2 YYNGEE. The CDR3 has 15 amino acids. V lost 0 bases, J lost 6 bases, and 15 bases lay in between. The CDR3 loop reads CASSVATGRIHGYTF. CDR3 DNA sequence: TGTGCCAGCAGCGTAGCTACAGGGCGGATCCATGGCTACACCTTC.

V usage is TRBV5-6 and J usage is TRBJ1-6; D call uncertain. CDR3 length: 15 residues. Germline CDR1 is SGHDT and CDR2 is YYEEEE. Trimming cost V 1 base and J 8 bases, with 13 bases left between them. In DNA form, the CDR3 reads TGTGCCAGCAGCTTGACGCCAGTTCGGGATTCACCCCTCCACTTT. The encoded protein is CASSLTPVRDSPLHF.

V and J are TRBV25-1 and TRBJ2-3; 9 bases map to TRBD1. The germline CDR1 and CDR2 sequences are MGHDK and SYGVNS. This CDR3 contains 17 residues. The V segment lost 2 bases and the J segment 2 bases; nucleotides outside the gene matches: 8. CDR3 DNA sequence: TGTGCCAGCAGTGAACCCCGACAGGGGGTACTCACAGATACGCAGTATTTT. Protein sequence: CASSEPRQGVLTDTQYF.

V and J are TRBV6-1 and TRBJ2-1, with a weak D call TRBD1 (5 bases). Trimming took off 4 bases at V and 8 bases at J, with 12 bases between the two ends. Germline V gives CDR1 MNHNS, CDR2 SASEGT. The length of the CDR3 is 13 residues. The CDR3 spells CASSAVLGDEQFF. CDR3 sequence (DNA): TGTGCCAGCAGTGCAGTTCTAGGGGATGAGCAGTTCTTC.

This rearrangement joins TRBV5-5 to TRBJ1-5; tentative D call: TRBD1 (6 bases). The CDR3 covers 15 residues. V lost 2 bases to trimming and J lost 4 bases, with 13 bases between them. The germline V gene encodes CDR1 SGHKS and CDR2 YYEKEE (reference sequence). DNA for the CDR3: TGTGCCAGCAGCTTACAGGGTGCGCGGAATCAGCCCCAGCATTTT. Its protein product is CASSLQGARNQPQHF.

This clone was observed a handful of times. The genes are TRBV29-1 and TRBJ1-1; 7 bases line up with TRBD1. CDR3 size: 14 residues. Losses at the gene ends were 5 bases for V and 4 bases for J; bases not matched to a gene: 10. Looked up from germline, CDR1 is SQVTM and CDR2 is ANQGSEA. CDR3 bases: TGCAGCGTTAAAGCCACAGGGGATAGCACTGAAGCTTTCTTT. Translating gives CSVKATGDSTEAFF.

This chain joins TRBV7-3 and TRBJ2-3; possible D gene TRBD2, 6 bases. The CDR3 extends over 17 amino acids. Germline lookup yields CDR1 SGHTA and CDR2 FQGTGA. Trimming removed 1 base from V and 1 base from J, with 15 bases in between. The DNA for the CDR3 is TGTGCCAGCAGCTTAAACCCGGCGGGGATTGGCACAGATACGCAGTATTTT. Protein: CASSLNPAGIGTDTQYF.

J is TRBJ1-5 and V is TRBV6-5; 8 bases match TRBD1. CDR3 size: 14 residues. The trim removed 6 bases at V and 4 bases at J, leaving 5 bases unmatched. The germline CDR1 and CDR2 sequences are MNHEY and SVGAGI. The CDR3 spells CASRTGVGNQPQHF. CDR3 DNA: TGTGCCAGCAGGACAGGGGTGGGGAATCAGCCCCAGCATTTT.

This sequence joins TRBV9 and TRBJ2-7; 8 positions agree with TRBD2. Germline loops: CDR1 SGDLS, CDR2 YYNGEE. The CDR3 spans 15 residues. With 4 bases clipped from V and 6 bases from J, the junction kept 12 bases outside the gene matches. This CDR3 reads CASSTQAGVSLEQYF. The CDR3 bases are TGTGCCAGCAGCACGCAAGCGGGAGTCTCGCTCGAGCAGTACTTC.

The chain joins TRBV4-2 to TRBJ1-1; D is perhaps TRBD1 (6 bases). This CDR3 has 14 residues. Trimming pared 11 bases from V and 3 bases from J, leaving 19 bases between. Germline V lookup: CDR1 LGHNA, CDR2 YNFKEQ. The CDR3 protein is CAGRRGGADTEAFF. CDR3 nucleotide sequence: TGTGCCGGGAGGCGGGGGGGGGCCGACACTGAAGCTTTCTTT.

The chain has TRBV7-8 and TRBJ1-4; 8 nucleotides agree with TRBD1. Germline V gene lookup returns CDR1 SGHVS and CDR2 FQNEAQ. CDR3 length equals 16 residues. Trimming at V came to 3 bases and at J to 4 bases, leaving 7 bases not matched to a gene. The CDR3: CASSFEAGGNNEKLFF. In nucleotides, the CDR3 is TGTGCCAGCAGCTTCGAGGCAGGGGGCAATAATGAAAAACTGTTTTTT.

The V gene is TRBV10-2, the J gene TRBJ1-2, with 7 bases fitting TRBD1. CDR3 length: 18 amino acids. The J segment lost 0 bases and the V segment lost 5 bases, leaving 15 bases of the junction unmatched. Germline loops: CDR1 WSHSY, CDR2 SAAADI. The CDR3 protein is CASSWAPGQRDPNYGYTF. The CDR3, as DNA: TGCGCCAGCAGTTGGGCCCCGGGACAGAGGGATCCTAACTATGGCTACACCTTC.

The gene calls are TRBV5-6 and TRBJ2-7, with TRBD2 matching 8 bases. V gave up 4 bases and J gave up 3 bases; unmatched junction bases: 6. Germline CDR1 is SGHDT and CDR2 is YYEEEE. CDR3 length: 14 amino acids. The CDR3 DNA is TGTGCCAGCAGCCCCGGACTAGCAGACTACGAGCAGTACTTC. This translates into CASSPGLADYEQYF.

The chain recombines TRBV20-1 with TRBJ2-3; D not resolved. Germline CDR1 and CDR2: DFQATT and SNEGSKA (reference sequence). Trimming stripped 4 bases from V and 6 bases from J, with 8 bases between. The CDR3 is made up of 11 amino acids. DNA of the CDR3: TGCAGTGCTACCATTTCCGATACGCAGTATTTT. Amino acid sequence: CSATISDTQYF.

The chain is built from TRBV18 and TRBJ2-3; D is uncertain. Deletions cut 0 bases from V and 0 bases from J, with 4 bases between. CDR1 is KGHSH, CDR2 LQKENI, per germline. This CDR3 spans 14 amino acids. The CDR3 DNA is TGTGCCAGCTCACCACCGAGTAGCACAGATACGCAGTATTTT. The encoded protein is CASSPPSSTDTQYF.

CDR3 DNA: TGTGCCAGCAGTGAAGTGCGGGAGGGCGAGAATGAGCAGTTCTTC. Residues: CASSEVREGENEQFF. The chain has TRBV6-1 and TRBJ2-1, with TRBD2 matching 9 bases. Per the germline V gene, CDR1 is MNHNS and CDR2 is SASEGT. The CDR3 contains 15 residues. V shed 1 base, J shed 7 bases, and the junction held 5 bases outside the gene matches.